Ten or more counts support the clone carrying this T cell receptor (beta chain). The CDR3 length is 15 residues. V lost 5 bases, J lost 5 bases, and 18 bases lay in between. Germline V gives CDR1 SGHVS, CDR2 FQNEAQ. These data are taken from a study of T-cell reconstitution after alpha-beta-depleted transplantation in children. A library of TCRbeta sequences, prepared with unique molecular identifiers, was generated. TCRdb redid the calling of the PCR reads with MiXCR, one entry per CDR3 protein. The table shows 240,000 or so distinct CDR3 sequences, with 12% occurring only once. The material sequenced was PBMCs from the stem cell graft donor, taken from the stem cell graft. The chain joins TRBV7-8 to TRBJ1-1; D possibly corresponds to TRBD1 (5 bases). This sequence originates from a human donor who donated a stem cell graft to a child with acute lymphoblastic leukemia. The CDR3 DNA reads TGTGCCAGCAGCCCAGTTGGGCCCGGGGGGACTGAAGCTTTCTTT. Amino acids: CASSPVGPGGTEAFF.